This is a list of T cell receptor beta chains from one sample in a study of OX40 agonist ivuxolimab in advanced cancers. Clones were read by immunoSEQ multiplex PCR, and TCRdb kept only the in-frame ones, dropping some. The sample records 70,000 or so clones, approximately 80% being singletons. Sample: CD4+ or CD8+ T cells sorted from blood, taken in a trial of the OX40 agonist ivuxolimab. The origin of the receptors is an adult with an advanced solid tumor such as melanoma, head and neck, liver or kidney cancer. Both conserved end residues are part of each CDR3. D genes are given only for firm matches. Where a row states a size, it is once, few, many or the class of an expanded clone; other rows omit it.

J gene,V gene,D gene,clone size,CDR3 DNA,CDR3 protein
TRBJ2-7,TRBV2,.,few,TGTGCCAGCAGGGGGGCTCTCGAGGGGTACGAGCAGTACTTC,CASRGALEGYEQYF
TRBJ2-5,TRBV5-4,.,.,TGTGCCAGCAGCTTTCGTGGACAAGAGACCCAGTACTTC,CASSFRGQETQYF
TRBJ2-2,TRBV5-1,TRBD2,.,TGCGCCAGCAGCTTTAGCGGGGGGGCCGGGGAGCTGTTTTTT,CASSFSGGAGELFF
TRBJ2-5,TRBV9,.,.,TGTGCCAGCAGCGACCAAGAGACCCAGTACTTC,CASSDQETQYF
TRBJ2-7,TRBV15,.,.,TGTGCCACCAGCAGAGACAGACCCTACGAGCAGTACTTC,CATSRDRPYEQYF
TRBJ2-3,TRBV14,TRBD2,.,TGTGCCAGCAGCCGAGGTCGGGCTAGCGGGGCTAGCACAGATACGCAGTATTTT,CASSRGRASGASTDTQYF
TRBJ2-7,TRBV28,TRBD1,once,TGTGCCAGCAGTTGGGACAGTCTTCGCGAGCAGTACTTC,CASSWDSLREQYF
TRBJ2-3,TRBV11-3,TRBD2,once,TGTGCCAGCAGCCGGGGACTAGCGGGGGGCATGGGCACAGATACGCAGTATTTT,CASSRGLAGGMGTDTQYF
TRBJ2-5,TRBV7-2,.,.,TGTGCCAGCAGCTTAGCTAGGGGTACCACACAAGAGACCCAGTACTTC,CASSLARGTTQETQYF
TRBJ2-5,TRBV6-5,.,once,TGTGCCAGCAGTTACTCGGGGGGAGTTCAAGAGACCCAGTACTTC,CASSYSGGVQETQYF
TRBJ2-2,TRBV9,TRBD2,.,TGTGCCAGCAGCCCCCAGGGAGGGTCCACCGGGGAGCTGTTTTTT,CASSPQGGSTGELFF
TRBJ1-5,TRBV5-1,.,once,TGCGCCAGCAGCTTGACAGGAAATGTCAATCAGCCCCAGCATTTT,CASSLTGNVNQPQHF
TRBJ2-1,TRBV18,.,.,TGTGCCAGCTCACCCCAAAGCTCCTACAATGAGCAGTTCTTC,CASSPQSSYNEQFF
TRBJ2-5,TRBV5-1,.,.,TGCGCCAGCAGCTTGGCCAGGGGATCGGGAGAGACCCAGTACTTC,CASSLARGSGETQYF
TRBJ2-1,TRBV28,TRBD1,.,TGTGCCAGCAGTTTGCCCTCTACCGGGACAGGGCTCAACAATGAGCAGTTCTTC,CASSLPSTGTGLNNEQFF
TRBJ1-3,TRBV19,.,.,TGTGCCAGTAGCCTCCGGACAGCACCAGGAAACACCATATATTTT,CASSLRTAPGNTIYF
TRBJ2-7,TRBV28,TRBD1,.,TGTGCCAGCAGTTCCCCCGGGACAGGGGCCTACGAGCAGTACTTC,CASSSPGTGAYEQYF
TRBJ2-7,TRBV6-8,TRBD2,.,TGTGCCAGCAGCCGGGACTACAGCTCCTACGAGCAGTACTTC,CASSRDYSSYEQYF
TRBJ2-3,TRBV7-2,TRBD2,.,TGTGCCAGCAGCTTAGTCCCAGGCGGGGGGGCAGCAGATACGCAGTATTTT,CASSLVPGGGAADTQYF
TRBJ2-3,TRBV7-9,.,.,TGTGCCAGCAGCGTAGTTAGCACAGATACGCAGTATTTT,CASSVVSTDTQYF
TRBJ2-1,TRBV10-3,.,.,TGTGCCATCAGGAGGGACACGTCGTACAATGAGCAGTTCTTC,CAIRRDTSYNEQFF
TRBJ1-3,TRBV19,TRBD1,.,TGTGCCAGTAGTATATTAAACAGGGGCAAGTCTGGAAACACCATATATTTT,CASSILNRGKSGNTIYF
TRBJ2-7,TRBV5-5,.,.,TGTGCCAGCAGCTTGTTCCAGGGCCCCATGGGGGAGCAGTACTTC,CASSLFQGPMGEQYF
TRBJ2-1,TRBV5-4,TRBD1,few,TGTGCCAGCAGCTCGCCCCGGGACAGGAGCCAGAAGGGGCAGTTCTTC,CASSSPRDRSQKGQFF
TRBJ2-7,TRBV13,.,.,TGTGCCAGCAGCTTAAGGGGGGGAGGCTACGAGCAGTACTTC,CASSLRGGGYEQYF
TRBJ2-5,TRBV19,TRBD1,.,TGTGCCAGTAGTCCAGACAGGGGGCAAGAGACCCAGTACTTC,CASSPDRGQETQYF
TRBJ1-1,TRBV4-2,TRBD1,few,TGTGCCAGCATGCGGGACAGGGGGAACACTGAAGCTTTCTTT,CASMRDRGNTEAFF
TRBJ2-7,TRBV29-1,.,few,TGCAGCGTTGTGGGGCTGGGTTCCTACGAGCAGTACTTC,CSVVGLGSYEQYF
TRBJ2-7,TRBV7-4,.,.,TGTGCCAGCAGCTTAGCGTTGGACGAGCAGTACTTC,CASSLALDEQYF
TRBJ1-1,TRBV5-1,.,.,TGCGCCAGCAGCTTAGATGGACAGCTCACTGAAGCTTTCTTT,CASSLDGQLTEAFF
TRBJ2-5,TRBV7-2,.,.,TGTGCCAGCAGCCACGAGGGCGGGGCCCAGTACTTC,CASSHEGGAQYF
TRBJ2-7,TRBV27,TRBD1,.,TGTGCCAGCAGCCCAGGGACAGCCCATTCCTACGAGCAGTACTTC,CASSPGTAHSYEQYF
TRBJ1-2,TRBV7-8,.,few,TGTGCCAGCAGCTTATCGAAGGGGTCCTATGGCTACACCTTC,CASSLSKGSYGYTF
TRBJ1-4,TRBV2,TRBD1,.,TGTGCCAGCAGTGAAAGGGGGACAGGGGTTGAAAAACTGTTTTTT,CASSERGTGVEKLFF
TRBJ1-2,TRBV6-1,.,.,TGTGCCAGCAACCTCCGGGGGGGAGGCTATGGCTACACCTTC,CASNLRGGGYGYTF
TRBJ1-4,TRBV6-5,.,.,TGTGCCAGCAGTAACCCGGGGGGTGAAAAACTGTTTTTT,CASSNPGGEKLFF
TRBJ2-5,TRBV7-6,.,.,TGTGCCAGCAGCTTAGGGACTGACGAAGAGACCCAGTACTTC,CASSLGTDEETQYF
TRBJ2-5,TRBV28,.,.,TGTGCCAGCAGTTTCAGGCTAGGGAGTGGCGAGACCCAGTACTTC,CASSFRLGSGETQYF
TRBJ1-3,TRBV4-1,TRBD1,.,TGCGCCAGCAGCCAAGGGATTGGACAGGGCTCTGGAAACACCATATATTTT,CASSQGIGQGSGNTIYF
TRBJ1-5,TRBV6-1,.,.,TGTGCCAGCAGTGATTTCAGGGCGGGCAATCAGCCCCAGCATTTT,CASSDFRAGNQPQHF
TRBJ1-2,TRBV29-1,.,few,TGCAGCGTTGAAGGGGGAGGACGGGAAACCGCTCCCTATGGCTACACCTTC,CSVEGGGRETAPYGYTF
TRBJ1-1,TRBV2,.,.,TGTGCCAGCAGTGAAGCAGGGCCGAACACTGAAGCTTTCTTT,CASSEAGPNTEAFF
TRBJ2-3,TRBV5-5,.,once,TGTGCCAGCAGCTTGGTGACCTGGTTAGATACGCAGTATTTT,CASSLVTWLDTQYF
TRBJ2-1,TRBV5-6,.,.,TGTGCCAGCAGCTTGGGAGGGGGCTACAATGAGCAGTTCTTC,CASSLGGGYNEQFF
TRBJ2-7,TRBV5-1,.,.,TGCGCCAGCAGCTTGAATACCCCCTTCGGGGGGCCCTACGAGCAGTACTTC,CASSLNTPFGGPYEQYF
TRBJ1-6,TRBV28,.,.,TGTGCCAGCAATTCGGGGGGCTCGGCTTCACCCCTCCACTTT,CASNSGGSASPLHF
TRBJ1-2,TRBV6-5,TRBD1,.,TGTGCCAGCAGTTCGGGACAGACCCACGCCTTC,CASSSGQTHAF
TRBJ1-1,TRBV28,.,.,TGTGCCAGCAGGCTTAGGGCACCGCCTCGGGCTTTCTTT,CASRLRAPPRAFF
TRBJ2-7,TRBV5-4,TRBD1,.,TGTGCCAGCAGTGGACAGGCCTACGAGCAGTACTTC,CASSGQAYEQYF
TRBJ1-4,TRBV5-1,.,.,TGCGCCAGCAGACCCGAACCTTATAATGAAAAACTGTTTTTT,CASRPEPYNEKLFF